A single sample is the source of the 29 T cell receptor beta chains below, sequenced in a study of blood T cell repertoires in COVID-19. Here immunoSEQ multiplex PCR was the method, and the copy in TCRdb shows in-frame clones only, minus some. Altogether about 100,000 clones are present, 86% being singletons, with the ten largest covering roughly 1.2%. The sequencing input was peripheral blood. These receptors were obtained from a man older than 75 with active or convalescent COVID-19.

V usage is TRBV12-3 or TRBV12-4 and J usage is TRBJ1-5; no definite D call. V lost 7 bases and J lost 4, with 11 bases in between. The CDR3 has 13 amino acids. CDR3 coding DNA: TGTGCCAGCAACTTAACCCCGAATCAGCCCCAGCATTTT. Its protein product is CASNLTPNQPQHF.

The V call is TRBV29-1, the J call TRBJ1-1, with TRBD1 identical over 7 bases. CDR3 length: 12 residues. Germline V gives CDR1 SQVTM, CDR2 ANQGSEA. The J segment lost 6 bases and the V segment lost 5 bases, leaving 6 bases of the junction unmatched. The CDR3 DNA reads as TGCAGCGTTCTAGGGGGCGGCCCTGAAGCTTTCTTT. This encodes CSVLGGGPEAFF. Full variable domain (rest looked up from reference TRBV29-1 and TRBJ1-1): SAVISQKPSRDICQRGTSLTIQCQVDSQVTMMFWYRQQPGQSLTLIATANQGSEATYESGFVIDKFPISRPNLTFSTLTVSNMSPEDSSIYLCSVLGGGPEAFFGQGTRLTVV.

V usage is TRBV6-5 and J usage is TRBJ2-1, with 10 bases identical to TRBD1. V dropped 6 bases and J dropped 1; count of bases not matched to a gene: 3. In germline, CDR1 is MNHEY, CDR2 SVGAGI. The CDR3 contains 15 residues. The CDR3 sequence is CASSLGQGSYNEQFF. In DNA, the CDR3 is TGTGCCAGCAGCCTGGGACAGGGGTCCTACAATGAGCAGTTCTTC.

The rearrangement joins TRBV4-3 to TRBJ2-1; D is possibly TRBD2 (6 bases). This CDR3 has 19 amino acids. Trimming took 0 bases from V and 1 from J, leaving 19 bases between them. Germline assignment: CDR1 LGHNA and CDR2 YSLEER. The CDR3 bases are TGCGCCAGCAGCCAAGATTGGGCAGGGAGGAGTTCTTCCTACAATGAGCAGTTCTTC. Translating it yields CASSQDWAGRSSSYNEQFF.

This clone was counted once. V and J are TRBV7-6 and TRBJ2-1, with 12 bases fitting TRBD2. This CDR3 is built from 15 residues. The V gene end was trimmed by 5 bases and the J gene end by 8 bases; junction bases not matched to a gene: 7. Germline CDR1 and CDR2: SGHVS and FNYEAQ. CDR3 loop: CASSPRLAGADEQFF. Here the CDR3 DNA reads TGTGCCAGCAGCCCCCGACTAGCGGGAGCCGATGAGCAGTTCTTC. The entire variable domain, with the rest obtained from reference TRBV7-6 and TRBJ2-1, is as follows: GAGVSQSPRYKVTKRGQDVALRCDPISGHVSLYWYRQALGQGPEFLTYFNYEAQQDKSGLPNDRFSAERPEGSISTLTIQRTEQRDSAMYRCASSPRLAGADEQFFGPGTRLTVL.

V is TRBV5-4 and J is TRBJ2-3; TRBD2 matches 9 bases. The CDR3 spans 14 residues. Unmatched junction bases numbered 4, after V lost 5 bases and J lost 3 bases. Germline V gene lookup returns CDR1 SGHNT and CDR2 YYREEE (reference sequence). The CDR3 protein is CASSSSGITDTQYF. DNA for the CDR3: TGTGCCAGCAGTTCTAGCGGGATTACAGATACGCAGTATTTT. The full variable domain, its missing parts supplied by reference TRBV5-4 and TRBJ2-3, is ETGVTQSPTHLIKTRGQQVTLRCSSQSGHNTVSWYQQALGQGPQFIFQYYREEENGRGNFPPRFSGLQFPNYSSELNVNALELDDSALYLCASSSSGITDTQYFGPGTRLTVL.

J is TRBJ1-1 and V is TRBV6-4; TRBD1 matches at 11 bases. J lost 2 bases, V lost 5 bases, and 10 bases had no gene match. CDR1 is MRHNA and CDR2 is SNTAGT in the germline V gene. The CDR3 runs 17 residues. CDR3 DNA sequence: TGTGCCAGCAGTAGCGGTTGGACAGGGGGCTTCAACACTGAAGCTTTCTTT. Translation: CASSSGWTGGFNTEAFF.

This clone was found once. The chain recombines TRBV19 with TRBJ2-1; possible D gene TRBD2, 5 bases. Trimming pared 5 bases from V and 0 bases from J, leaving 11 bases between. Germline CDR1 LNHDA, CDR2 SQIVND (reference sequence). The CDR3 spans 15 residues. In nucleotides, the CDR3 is TGTGCCAGTAGTTTCACTAGTCACTCCTACAATGAGCAGTTCTTC. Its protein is CASSFTSHSYNEQFF.

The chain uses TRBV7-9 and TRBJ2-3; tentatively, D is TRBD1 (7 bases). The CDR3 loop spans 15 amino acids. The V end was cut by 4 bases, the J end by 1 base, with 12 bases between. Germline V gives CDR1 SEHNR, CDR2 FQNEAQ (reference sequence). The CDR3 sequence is CASSSQGGGTDTQYF. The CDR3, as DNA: TGTGCCAGCAGCTCCCAGGGGGGTGGCACAGATACGCAGTATTTT.

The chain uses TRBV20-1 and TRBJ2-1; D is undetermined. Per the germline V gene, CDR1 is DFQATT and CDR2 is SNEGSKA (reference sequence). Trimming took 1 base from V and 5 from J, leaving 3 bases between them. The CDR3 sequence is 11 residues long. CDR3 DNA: TGCAGTGCTAGAGCGGACAATGAGCAGTTCTTC. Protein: CSARADNEQFF.

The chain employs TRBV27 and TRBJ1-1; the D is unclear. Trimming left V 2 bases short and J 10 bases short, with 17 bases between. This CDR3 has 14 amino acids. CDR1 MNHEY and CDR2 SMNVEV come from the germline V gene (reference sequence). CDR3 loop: CASSLQDSLPPAFF. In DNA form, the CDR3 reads TGTGCCAGCAGTTTACAGGACTCCTTGCCCCCAGCTTTCTTT.

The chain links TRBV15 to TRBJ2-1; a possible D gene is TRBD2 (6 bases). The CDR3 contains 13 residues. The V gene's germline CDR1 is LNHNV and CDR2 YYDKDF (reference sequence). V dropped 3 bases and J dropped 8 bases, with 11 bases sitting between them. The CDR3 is CATSSRIADEQFF. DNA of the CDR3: TGTGCCACCAGCAGTCGTATAGCGGATGAGCAGTTCTTC. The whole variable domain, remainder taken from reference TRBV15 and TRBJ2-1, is DAMVIQNPRYQVTQFGKPVTLSCSQTLNHNVMYWYQQKSSQAPKLLFHYYDKDFNNEADTPDNFQSRRPNTSFCFLDIRSPGLGDTAMYLCATSSRIADEQFFGPGTRLTVL.

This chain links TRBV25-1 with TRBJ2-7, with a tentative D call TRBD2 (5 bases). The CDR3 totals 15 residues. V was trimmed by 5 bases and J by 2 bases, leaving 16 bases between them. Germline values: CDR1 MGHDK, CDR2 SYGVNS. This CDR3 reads CASSRVRGNPYEQYF. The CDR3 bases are TGTGCCAGCAGTCGTGTGAGAGGGAATCCCTACGAGCAGTACTTC.

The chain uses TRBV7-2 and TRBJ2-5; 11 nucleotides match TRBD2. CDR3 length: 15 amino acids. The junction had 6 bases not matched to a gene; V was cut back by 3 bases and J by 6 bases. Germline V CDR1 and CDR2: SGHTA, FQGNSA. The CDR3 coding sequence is TGTGCCAGCAGCTTTTTAGCGGGAGGGCCAAAGACCCAGTACTTC. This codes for CASSFLAGGPKTQYF.

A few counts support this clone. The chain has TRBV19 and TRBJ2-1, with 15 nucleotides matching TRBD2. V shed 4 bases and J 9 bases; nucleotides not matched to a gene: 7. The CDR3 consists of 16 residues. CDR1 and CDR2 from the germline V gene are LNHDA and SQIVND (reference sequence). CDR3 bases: TGTGCCAGTAGTACCTACGGGACTAGCGGGGGGATTGAGCAGTTCTTC. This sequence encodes CASSTYGTSGGIEQFF.

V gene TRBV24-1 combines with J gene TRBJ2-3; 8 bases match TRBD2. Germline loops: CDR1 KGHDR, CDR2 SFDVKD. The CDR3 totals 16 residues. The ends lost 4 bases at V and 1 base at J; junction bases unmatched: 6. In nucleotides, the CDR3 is TGTGCCACCAGTGACCCGGGACTAGTCGGCACAGATACGCAGTATTTT. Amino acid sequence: CATSDPGLVGTDTQYF.

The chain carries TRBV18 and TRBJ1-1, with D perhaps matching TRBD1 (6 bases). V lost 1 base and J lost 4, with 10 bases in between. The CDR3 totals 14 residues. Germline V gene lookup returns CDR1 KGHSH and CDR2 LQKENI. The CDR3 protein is CASSPRGGGTEAFF. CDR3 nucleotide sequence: TGTGCCAGCTCACCACGCGGGGGCGGCACTGAAGCTTTCTTT.

The CDR3 DNA is TGTGCCAGCGGCCAGGCCGGGGCCAACGTCCTGACTTTC. Amino acid sequence: CASGQAGANVLTF. This sequence joins TRBV5-6 and TRBJ2-6; no reliable D call. Germline V CDR1 and CDR2: SGHDT, YYEEEE. CDR3 size: 13 residues. V lost 7 bases and J 4 bases, leaving 9 bases between the germline ends.

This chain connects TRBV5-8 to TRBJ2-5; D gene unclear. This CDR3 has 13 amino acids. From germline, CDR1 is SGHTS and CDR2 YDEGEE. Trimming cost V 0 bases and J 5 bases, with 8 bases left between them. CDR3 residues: CASSLAVRETQYF. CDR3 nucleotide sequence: TGTGCCAGCAGCTTGGCTGTCCGGGAGACCCAGTACTTC.

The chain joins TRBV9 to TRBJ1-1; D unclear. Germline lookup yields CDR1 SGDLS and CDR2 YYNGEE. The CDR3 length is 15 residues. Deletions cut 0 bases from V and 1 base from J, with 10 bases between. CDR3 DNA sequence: TGTGCCAGCAGCGTAGACGTCAGGTCGAACACTGAAGCTTTCTTT. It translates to CASSVDVRSNTEAFF.

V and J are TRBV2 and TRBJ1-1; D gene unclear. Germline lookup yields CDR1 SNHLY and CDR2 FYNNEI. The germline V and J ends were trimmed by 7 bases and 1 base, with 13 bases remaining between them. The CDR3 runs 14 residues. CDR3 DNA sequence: TGTGCCAGCAAGAAATCTTCAGAGAACACTGAAGCTTTCTTT. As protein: CASKKSSENTEAFF.

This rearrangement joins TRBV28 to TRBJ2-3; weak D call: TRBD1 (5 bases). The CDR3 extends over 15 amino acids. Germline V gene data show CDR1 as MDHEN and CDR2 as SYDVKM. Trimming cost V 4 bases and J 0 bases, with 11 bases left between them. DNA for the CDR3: TGTGCCAGCAGTTCCCACTCAGGGAGCACAGATACGCAGTATTTT. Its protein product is CASSSHSGSTDTQYF. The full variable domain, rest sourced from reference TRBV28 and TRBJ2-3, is DVKVTQSSRYLVKRTGEKVFLECVQDMDHENMFWYRQDPGLGLRLIYFSYDVKMKEKGDIPEGYSVSREKKERFSLILESASTNQTSMYLCASSSHSGSTDTQYFGPGTRLTVL.

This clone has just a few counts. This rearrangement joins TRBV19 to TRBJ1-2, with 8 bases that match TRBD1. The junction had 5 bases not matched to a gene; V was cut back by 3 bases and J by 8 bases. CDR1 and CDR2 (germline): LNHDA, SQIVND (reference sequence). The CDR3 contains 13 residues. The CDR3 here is CASSIRTGYGYTF. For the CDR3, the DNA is TGTGCCAGTAGTATCCGGACAGGGTACGGCTACACCTTC.

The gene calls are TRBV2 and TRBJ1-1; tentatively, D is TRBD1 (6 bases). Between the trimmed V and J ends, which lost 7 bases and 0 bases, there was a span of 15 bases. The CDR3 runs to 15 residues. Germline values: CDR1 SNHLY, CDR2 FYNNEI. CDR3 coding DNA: TGTGCCAGCATGTTTGGGACACATTTGAACACTGAAGCTTTCTTT. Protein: CASMFGTHLNTEAFF.

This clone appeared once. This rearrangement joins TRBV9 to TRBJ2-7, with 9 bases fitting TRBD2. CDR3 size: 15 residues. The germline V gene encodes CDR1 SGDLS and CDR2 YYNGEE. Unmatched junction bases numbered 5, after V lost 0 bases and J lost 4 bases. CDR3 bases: TGTGCCAGCAGCGTAGATCTAGCGGGAATTTACGAGCAGTACTTC. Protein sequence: CASSVDLAGIYEQYF.

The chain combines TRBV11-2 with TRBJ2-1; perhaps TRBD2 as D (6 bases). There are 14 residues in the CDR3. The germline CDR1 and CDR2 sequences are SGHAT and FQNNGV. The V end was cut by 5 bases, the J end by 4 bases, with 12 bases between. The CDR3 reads CASSRGSAYNEQFF. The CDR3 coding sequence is TGTGCCAGCAGCCGGGGGTCAGCGTACAATGAGCAGTTCTTC. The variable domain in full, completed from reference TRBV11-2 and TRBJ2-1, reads EAGVAQSPRYKIIEKRQSVAFWCNPISGHATLYWYQQILGQGPKLLIQFQNNGVVDDSQLPKDRFSAERLKGVDSTLKIQPAKLEDSAVYLCASSRGSAYNEQFFGPGTRLTVL.

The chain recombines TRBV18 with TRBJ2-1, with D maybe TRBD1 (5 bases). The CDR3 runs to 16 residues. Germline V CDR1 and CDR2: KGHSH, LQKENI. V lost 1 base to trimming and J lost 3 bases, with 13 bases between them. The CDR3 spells CASSPQAGPHYNEQFF. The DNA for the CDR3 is TGTGCCAGCTCACCACAGGCAGGGCCCCACTACAATGAGCAGTTCTTC.

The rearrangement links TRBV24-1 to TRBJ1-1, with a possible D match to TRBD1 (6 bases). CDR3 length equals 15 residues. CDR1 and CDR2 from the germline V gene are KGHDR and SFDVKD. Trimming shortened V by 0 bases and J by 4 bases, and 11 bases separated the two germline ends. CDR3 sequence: CATSDLTGLCTEAFF. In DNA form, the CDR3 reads TGTGCCACCAGTGATTTGACAGGGCTTTGCACTGAAGCTTTCTTT.

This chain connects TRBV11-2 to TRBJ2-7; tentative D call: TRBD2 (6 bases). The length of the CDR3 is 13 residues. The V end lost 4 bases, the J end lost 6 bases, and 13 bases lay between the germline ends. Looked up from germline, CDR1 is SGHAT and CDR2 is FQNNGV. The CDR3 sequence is CASSSMGLTEQYF. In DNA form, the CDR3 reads TGTGCCAGCAGCTCGATGGGACTGACCGAGCAGTACTTC. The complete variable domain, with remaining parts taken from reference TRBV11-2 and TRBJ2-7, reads EAGVAQSPRYKIIEKRQSVAFWCNPISGHATLYWYQQILGQGPKLLIQFQNNGVVDDSQLPKDRFSAERLKGVDSTLKIQPAKLEDSAVYLCASSSMGLTEQYFGPGTRLTVT.